Following are 16 T cell receptor beta chains from one sample sequenced in a study of blood T cell repertoires in COVID-19. Method: immunoSEQ multiplex PCR; TCRdb's copy keeps in-frame clones and lacks some. This sample has about 190,000 clones, with more than 75% found just once. Source material: peripheral blood. These receptors were taken from a human donor in a cohort sampled during active COVID-19.

The genes are TRBV7-9 and TRBJ2-1; D perhaps matches TRBD2 (7 bases). V was shortened by 5 bases and J by 6 bases, with 14 bases between the two germline ends. CDR3 size: 14 residues. Germline values: CDR1 SEHNR, CDR2 FQNEAQ (reference sequence). CDR3 in DNA: TGTGCCAGCAGCCGGGGCGGGGGCCTCAATGAGCAGTTCTTC. Its protein product is CASSRGGGLNEQFF. The full variable domain, completed using reference TRBV7-9 and TRBJ2-1, is DTGVSQNPRHKITKRGQNVTFRCDPISEHNRLYWYRQTLGQGPEFLTYFQNEAQLEKSRLLSDRFSAERPKGSFSTLEIQRTEQGDSAMYLCASSRGGGLNEQFFGPGTRLTVL.

This clone was counted a single time. This chain uses TRBV4-3 with TRBJ1-1; 9 bases match TRBD1. Losses at the gene ends were 2 bases for V and 0 bases for J; bases not matched to a gene: 4. The length of the CDR3 is 16 residues. CDR1 LGHNA and CDR2 YSLEER come from the germline V gene. CDR3 bases: TGCGCCAGCAGCCAACAACAGGGGGCGATGAACACTGAAGCTTTCTTT. This encodes CASSQQQGAMNTEAFF.

The gene calls are TRBV2 and TRBJ2-7; D possibly corresponds to TRBD2 (5 bases). There are 15 residues in the CDR3. Germline V gene lookup returns CDR1 SNHLY and CDR2 FYNNEI. Trimming took 0 bases from V and 0 from J, leaving 9 bases between them. Here the CDR3 reads CASSEAGALSYEQYF. In DNA, the CDR3 is TGTGCCAGCAGTGAAGCGGGAGCCCTCTCCTACGAGCAGTACTTC.

In this sample, this clone turned up once. This chain links TRBV30 with TRBJ1-2, with D unresolved. The V gene lost 3 bases and the J gene lost 6 bases, with 11 bases spanning the gap. This CDR3 has 12 residues. The V gene's germline CDR1 is GTSNPN and CDR2 SVGIG (reference sequence). CDR3: CAWSVGGDGYTF. Written as DNA, the CDR3 is TGTGCCTGGAGCGTGGGTGGAGATGGCTACACCTTC.

The genes are TRBV24-1 and TRBJ2-3; D ambiguous. Deletions cut 9 bases from V and 4 bases from J, with 16 bases between. The CDR3 is 14 residues long. Germline V gives CDR1 KGHDR, CDR2 SFDVKD. The CDR3 loop reads CATGLGTAADTQYF. CDR3 bases: TGTGCCACCGGGTTGGGTACGGCGGCAGATACGCAGTATTTT.

The table lists this clone with a count of one. The chain has TRBV10-2 and TRBJ2-5; a possible D gene is TRBD2 (6 bases). The CDR3 spans 14 residues. In germline, CDR1 is WSHSY, CDR2 SAAADI. Trimming left V 3 bases short and J 1 base short, with 9 bases between. CDR3 residues: CASSEVAAQETQYF. In DNA, the CDR3 is TGCGCCAGCAGTGAAGTAGCGGCCCAAGAGACCCAGTACTTC.

This clone was picked up one time. The chain links TRBV2 to TRBJ1-2; tentatively, D is TRBD1 (5 bases). Per the germline V gene, CDR1 is SNHLY and CDR2 is FYNNEI. The V and J ends lost 9 bases and 7 bases respectively, with 18 bases between them. This CDR3 is built from 13 residues. The CDR3 DNA reads as TGTGCCAGTCAGGGAGGAGGGTTGAGTGGCTACACCTTC. This encodes CASQGGGLSGYTF.

This sequence joins TRBV7-2 and TRBJ1-6; 7 bases match TRBD1. Losses at the gene ends were 2 bases for V and 10 bases for J; bases not matched to a gene: 5. There are 14 residues in the CDR3. Germline V lookup: CDR1 SGHTA, CDR2 FQGNSA. CDR3 in DNA: TGTGCCAGCAGCTTATTACAGGGGAGATCACCCCTCCACTTT. Its protein is CASSLLQGRSPLHF.

The V gene is TRBV5-6, the J gene TRBJ1-4; D unclear. From germline, CDR1 is SGHDT and CDR2 YYEEEE. The V end was cut by 3 bases, the J end by 5 bases, with 5 bases between. The CDR3 has 12 amino acids. The CDR3 nucleotides read TGTGCCAGCAGCTCCCAGAATGAAAAACTGTTTTTT. Protein sequence: CASSSQNEKLFF.

The rearrangement links TRBV18 to TRBJ1-5, with D hard to call. The CDR3 consists of 13 residues. Germline V gives CDR1 KGHSH, CDR2 LQKENI. V lost 5 bases and J lost 5, with 10 bases in between. CDR3 amino acids: CASSSSQDQPQHF. The CDR3 DNA reads as TGTGCCAGCTCATCAAGTCAGGATCAGCCCCAGCATTTT.

The chain couples TRBV24-1 to TRBJ1-2; D is ambiguous. Germline CDR1 is KGHDR and CDR2 is SFDVKD. Trimming took 6 bases from V and 0 from J, leaving 13 bases between them. The CDR3 has 15 residues. CDR3 sequence (DNA): TGTGCCACCAGTTCCGGAGAGTTAGCTAACTATGGCTACACCTTC. It yields the protein CATSSGELANYGYTF.

The CDR3 sequence is CAGCGGPGTGELFF. In DNA form, the CDR3 reads TGTGCCGGGTGCGGGGGCCCTGGGACCGGGGAGCTGTTTTTT. The chain has TRBV7-2 and TRBJ2-2, with TRBD2 as a possible D gene (7 bases). Germline-derived CDR1 and CDR2 are SGHTA and FQGNSA. This CDR3 has 14 amino acids. V was pared by 11 bases and J by 5 bases, with 18 bases between. Full variable domain (rest looked up from reference TRBV7-2 and TRBJ2-2): GAGVSQSPSNKVTEKGKDVELRCDPISGHTALYWYRQSLGQGLEFLIYFQGNSAPDKSGLPSDRFSAERTGGSVSTLTIQRTQQEDSAVYLCAGCGGPGTGELFFGEGSRLTVL.

This sequence joins TRBV4-2 and TRBJ2-1; weak D call: TRBD2 (5 bases). This CDR3 comprises 15 residues. Trimming cost V 4 bases and J 8 bases, with 18 bases left between them. Germline CDR1 and CDR2: LGHNA and YNFKEQ. The CDR3 nucleotides are TGTGCCAGCAGCCCAGCACTAGGAGTGTCCCATGAGCAGTTCTTC. Encoded protein: CASSPALGVSHEQFF.

The chain combines TRBV19 with TRBJ2-5, with a tentative D call TRBD2 (5 bases). The CDR3 is 14 residues long. Per germline, CDR1 LNHDA and CDR2 SQIVND (reference sequence). V was clipped by 3 bases and J by 2 bases, with 10 bases between them. The CDR3 DNA is TGTGCCAGTAGTATTTGGGCGGGTCAAGAGACCCAGTACTTC. Translated: CASSIWAGQETQYF.

The J gene is TRBJ1-1, the V gene TRBV7-9; 7 bases match TRBD1. The J segment lost 0 bases and the V segment lost 5 bases, leaving 12 bases of the junction unmatched. There are 17 residues in the CDR3. Germline V CDR1 and CDR2: SEHNR, FQNEAQ (reference sequence). This CDR3 reads CASSPGQSSFMNTEAFF. CDR3 bases: TGTGCCAGCAGCCCGGGACAGTCCTCTTTCATGAACACTGAAGCTTTCTTT.

The chain carries TRBV5-1 and TRBJ1-5; D not resolved. The CDR3 runs 14 residues. V was pared by 5 bases and J by 3 bases, with 12 bases between. CDR1 and CDR2 from the germline V gene are SGHRS and YFSETQ. The CDR3 sequence: CASRRVRDNQPQHF. DNA of the CDR3: TGCGCCAGCAGGAGAGTGAGGGACAATCAGCCCCAGCATTTT.